Below, 2 T cell receptor beta chains from the same sample are listed, as sequenced in a study of beta chain features in type 1 diabetes. The study reverse transcribed the entire isolated RNA, so it sequenced expressed TCRB transcripts. Produced via immunoSEQ multiplex PCR; TCRdb's table is partial and in-frame only. The table shows a few hundred thousand clones, with approximately 15% occurring only once. Overall study findings and caveats: All four CD4+ subsets of Type 1 diabetes patients contained TCRB CDR3s that were moderately but significantly shorter.

Their specific antigens are unknown. Sequenced input: naive CD4+ T cells from blood. These receptors came from a man under 40 with type 1 diabetes.

The chain has TRBV5-1 and TRBJ1-3; tentatively, D is TRBD1 (5 bases). The CDR3 covers 14 residues. Germline V gives CDR1 SGHRS, CDR2 YFSETQ. The ends were cut back, 3 bases at V and 0 bases at J, with 7 bases in the middle. CDR3 nucleotides: TGCGCCAGCAGCTACGACAGCTCTGGAAACACCATATATTTT. Its translation: CASSYDSSGNTIYF. Variable domain in full (rest from reference TRBV5-1 and TRBJ1-3): KAGVTQTPRYLIKTRGQQVTLSCSPISGHRSVSWYQQTPGQGLQFLFEYFSETQRNKGNFPGRFSGRQFSNSRSEMNVSTLELGDSALYLCASSYDSSGNTIYFGEGSWLTVV.

V gene TRBV2 combines with J gene TRBJ1-1; D perhaps matches TRBD1 (5 bases). The CDR3 loop spans 13 amino acids. Trimming removed 7 bases at V and 0 bases at J, with 9 bases between. The germline V gene has CDR1 SNHLY and CDR2 FYNNEI. DNA of the CDR3: TGTGCCAGCACTCAACAGGTGAACACTGAAGCTTTCTTT. Translation: CASTQQVNTEAFF.